This is a list of T cell receptor beta chains from one sample in a study of T cells in Graves' hyperthyroidism and ophthalmopathy. TCRdb reanalysed the multiplex PCR reads using MiXCR and keeps one entry per CDR3 protein. The sample has more than 300,000 distinct CDR3 sequences; 14% are singletons. Material for sequencing was blood. Source of these receptors: a woman between 25 and 40 years old with Graves' hyperthyroidism. Each CDR3 is given with its conserved first and last residue. D genes are given only for firm matches. The size field is filled for only some rows; it gives once, few, many or a size class.

.	many	TRBJ1-4	TRBV19	TGTGCCAGTAACCAGGGTCGGGGGCAAGAAAAACTGTTTTTT	CASNQGRGQEKLFF
.	many	TRBJ1-5	TRBV28	TGTGCCAGCAGCCAAGGATCGCCCCAGCATTTT	CASSQGSPQHF
TRBD1	many	TRBJ1-2	TRBV30	TGTGCCTGGGCTATCGGACAGGGGAACTATGGCTACACCTTC	CAWAIGQGNYGYTF
TRBD1	few	TRBJ1-4	TRBV6-5	TGTGCCAGCAGTTACAGGGGGCTAGATGAAAAACTGTTTTTT	CASSYRGLDEKLFF
.	many	TRBJ1-5	TRBV28	TGTGCCAGCTGCGCCGGGACGGACTCCTTTCAGCCCCAGCATTTT	CASCAGTDSFQPQHF
.	.	TRBJ1-6	TRBV6-5	TGTGCCAGCAGTTACAACCAGGGTTCCCGCTCCTATAATTCACCCCTCCACTTT	CASSYNQGSRSYNSPLHF
.	few	TRBJ2-6	TRBV5-5	TGTGCCAGCAGCTTTCCCGCCTCTGGGGCCAACGTCCTGACTTTC	CASSFPASGANVLTF
TRBD2	many	TRBJ2-3	TRBV2	TGTGCCAGCAGAAGACTAGCGGAAACAGATACGCAGTATTTT	CASRRLAETDTQYF
TRBD1	.	TRBJ2-2	TRBV11-3	TGTGCCAGCAGCTTAGAAGGGACAGGGTCCGGGGAGCTGTTTTTT	CASSLEGTGSGELFF
TRBD1	many	TRBJ2-1	TRBV10-1	TGCGCCAGCGGACCCGGGACAGGGAACTACAATGAGCAGTTCTTC	CASGPGTGNYNEQFF
.	.	TRBJ2-3	TRBV4-3	TGCGCCAGCAGCCAAGACTTGCAGGATACGCAGTATTTT	CASSQDLQDTQYF
.	many	TRBJ2-5	TRBV7-2	TGTGCCAGCAGCTTAGCGGGGTCAGGCAAGGAGACCCAGTACTTC	CASSLAGSGKETQYF
.	.	TRBJ1-4	TRBV7-2	TGTGTCAGCAGCGCCGGGACTCTGAATGAAAAACTGTTTTTT	CVSSAGTLNEKLFF
.	.	TRBJ1-4	TRBV4-1	TGCGCCAGCAGCCCCGATGTCCCGAGGAGTGAAAAACTGTTTTTT	CASSPDVPRSEKLFF
.	.	TRBJ2-4	TRBV12-3/TRBV12-4	TGTGCCAGCAGCCCTCGTACACTAGCCAAAAACATTCAGTACTTC	CASSPRTLAKNIQYF
.	many	TRBJ2-5	TRBV20-1	TGCAGTGCTAGATGGTATCAAGAGACCCAGTACTTC	CSARWYQETQYF
TRBD2	.	TRBJ2-3	TRBV3-1	TGTGCCAGCAGCCAAAGGAGCGGGATTAGGGCAGATACGCAGTATTTT	CASSQRSGIRADTQYF
TRBD2	.	TRBJ2-2	TRBV2	TGTGCCAGCATAAGAGACCCGGGGGGGGGGGAGCTGTCTTTT	CASIRDPGGGELSF
TRBD2	.	TRBJ2-5	TRBV7-2	TGTGCCAGCAGCGGACGTAGCGGGAGCTTCCAAGAGACCCAGTACTTC	CASSGRSGSFQETQYF
.	many	TRBJ1-1	TRBV20-1	TGCAGTGCTAATCCGGGGCTTGAAGCTTTCTTT	CSANPGLEAFF
TRBD1	many	TRBJ2-5	TRBV9	TGTGCCAGCAGCGTAGGGCAGGGGGAAGAGACCCAGTACTTC	CASSVGQGEETQYF
TRBD1	many	TRBJ1-2	TRBV28	TGTGCCAGCAGTTTACGGCAGGGGGCGAACCAGCAGTCTGGCTACACCTTC	CASSLRQGANQQSGYTF
.	many	TRBJ2-3	TRBV6-2/TRBV6-3	TGTGCCAGCAACCAACAGGAGGGGGCAGATACGCAGTATTTT	CASNQQEGADTQYF
TRBD1	many	TRBJ1-5	TRBV2	TGTGCCAGCGGCGGGACAGGGAATCCTAGCAATCAGCCCCAGCATTTT	CASGGTGNPSNQPQHF
.	many	TRBJ2-5	TRBV20-1	TGCAGTGCTTGCCCCACGGGAGCAGGGGTGGAGACCCAGTACTTC	CSACPTGAGVETQYF
TRBD1	.	TRBJ1-1	TRBV5-1	TGCGCCAGCAAGCCGGGACAGGGAAGGGGCCTGAACACTGAAGCTTTCTTT	CASKPGQGRGLNTEAFF
TRBD1	.	TRBJ1-3	TRBV18	TGTGCCAGCTCACGGGACAGCCACTCTGGAAACACCATATATTTT	CASSRDSHSGNTIYF
.	many	TRBJ2-2	TRBV28	TGTGCCAGCAGTTTAAGCGCCGGGGAGCTGTTTTTT	CASSLSAGELFF
TRBD1	many	TRBJ2-7	TRBV7-2	TGTGCCAGCAGCCCCGGACAGGTCCCCCAGCAGTACTTC	CASSPGQVPQQYF
.	.	TRBJ1-1	TRBV7-9	TGTGCCAGCAGCTTAGAGGGGGTTACTGAAGCTTTCTTT	CASSLEGVTEAFF
.	few	TRBJ1-2	TRBV29-1	TGCAGCGTTGAACTCAGTAACTATGGCTACACCTTC	CSVELSNYGYTF
TRBD2	many	TRBJ2-3	TRBV20-1	TGCAGTGCTAGAGACCCCCAGACTAGCGGGCTGGAAGATACGCAGTATTTT	CSARDPQTSGLEDTQYF
TRBD1	many	TRBJ2-7	TRBV5-1	TGCGCCAGCAGCTTGTTGGGGGACAGTTCCTACGAGCAGTACTTC	CASSLLGDSSYEQYF
TRBD2	many	TRBJ2-3	TRBV27	TGTGCCAGCAGTTTACGACTAGCTAACACAGATACGCAGTATTTT	CASSLRLANTDTQYF
TRBD1	many	TRBJ2-3	TRBV6-2/TRBV6-3	TGTGCCAGCAGTTACGGGACAGGGGCAGATACGCAGTATTTT	CASSYGTGADTQYF
.	.	TRBJ2-2	TRBV6-2/TRBV6-3	TGTGCCAGCAGTTACCGGGCAAACACCGGGGAGCTGCTTTTT	CASSYRANTGELLF
.	.	TRBJ1-2	TRBV6-5	TGTGCCAGCAGTTACAGTGGACCCGACTACACCTTC	CASSYSGPDYTF
.	.	TRBJ1-5	TRBV5-1	TGCGCCAGCAGCCCAAACCCCAACAGGGATCAGCCCCAGCATTTT	CASSPNPNRDQPQHF
.	.	TRBJ1-5	TRBV19	TGTGCCAGTAGTTCCGAGGGCTGGCGCAATCAGCCCCAGCATTTT	CASSSEGWRNQPQHF
.	.	TRBJ2-3	TRBV3-1	TGTGCCAGCGGGGAGTGGGACACAGATACGCAGTATTTT	CASGEWDTDTQYF
.	.	TRBJ2-5	TRBV10-2	TGCGCCAGCAGGACGACAGGACTACAAGAGACCCAGTACTTC	CASRTTGLQETQYF